A selection of T cell receptor beta chains follows, all from one sample in a study of cytomegalovirus exposure and HLA in healthy donors. Using immunoSEQ multiplex PCR, the repertoire was profiled, and TCRdb retains in-frame clones only, with some absent. The profile shows roughly 120,000 clones, 88% of them singletons. The material sequenced was PBMCs. Receptors originate from a woman younger than 30 in good health and CMV-seronegative. CDR3s include the opening cysteine and the closing phenylalanine or tryptophan. The D gene is left open where the match is weak. Clone size appears in some rows only: once, few, many, or a class for an expanded clone.

V gene: TRBV10-3
D gene: -
clone size: once
J gene: TRBJ2-7
CDR3 protein: CAISDRVGAYEQYF
CDR3 DNA: TGTGCCATCAGTGACAGGGTGGGCGCCTACGAGCAGTACTTC

V gene: TRBV6-6
D gene: -
clone size: -
J gene: TRBJ1-1
CDR3 protein: CASTSRGPNTEAFF
CDR3 DNA: TGTGCCAGCACCTCCAGGGGTCCCAACACTGAAGCTTTCTTT

V gene: TRBV7-7
D gene: TRBD2
clone size: -
J gene: TRBJ2-7
CDR3 protein: CASSPRPGTSGRASNEQYF
CDR3 DNA: TGTGCCAGCAGCCCCCGCCCCGGGACTAGCGGGAGGGCTTCAAACGAGCAGTACTTC

V gene: TRBV6-1
D gene: TRBD1
clone size: -
J gene: TRBJ2-1
CDR3 protein: CASSEVSGIWDRGRDEQFF
CDR3 DNA: TGTGCCAGCAGTGAAGTGAGTGGTATATGGGACAGGGGGCGCGATGAGCAGTTCTTC

V gene: TRBV15
D gene: -
clone size: -
J gene: TRBJ1-1
CDR3 protein: CATSRDLGQANTEAFF
CDR3 DNA: TGTGCCACCAGCAGAGATCTCGGCCAGGCGAACACTGAAGCTTTCTTT

V gene: TRBV11-2
D gene: TRBD1
clone size: -
J gene: TRBJ1-2
CDR3 protein: CASSPGQGTGYTF
CDR3 DNA: TGTGCCAGCAGCCCGGGACAGGGAACTGGCTACACCTTC

V gene: TRBV30
D gene: TRBD1
clone size: -
J gene: TRBJ1-5
CDR3 protein: CAWSRGQGPYSNQPQHF
CDR3 DNA: TGTGCCTGGAGCCGGGGACAGGGGCCCTATAGCAATCAGCCCCAGCATTTT

V gene: TRBV27
D gene: TRBD1
clone size: -
J gene: TRBJ2-5
CDR3 protein: CASSTGTALSLETQYF
CDR3 DNA: TGTGCCAGCAGTACCGGGACAGCTCTCTCTCTGGAGACCCAGTACTTC

V gene: TRBV28
D gene: TRBD1
clone size: -
J gene: TRBJ1-1
CDR3 protein: CASSQPPGTGSTEAFF
CDR3 DNA: TGTGCCAGCAGTCAGCCACCCGGGACAGGGTCCACTGAAGCTTTCTTT

V gene: TRBV6-4
D gene: -
clone size: -
J gene: TRBJ1-3
CDR3 protein: CASRWGTGFGNTIYF
CDR3 DNA: TGTGCCAGCAGGTGGGGTACAGGATTTGGAAACACCATATATTTT

V gene: TRBV5-4
D gene: -
clone size: -
J gene: TRBJ2-7
CDR3 protein: CASSLEGGDYEQYF
CDR3 DNA: TGTGCCAGCAGCTTAGAAGGGGGGGACTACGAGCAGTACTTC

V gene: TRBV10-3
D gene: -
clone size: -
J gene: TRBJ1-2
CDR3 protein: CAISPLPGTSPYTF
CDR3 DNA: TGTGCCATCAGTCCCCTCCCCGGGACATCGCCTTACACCTTC

V gene: TRBV30
D gene: -
clone size: -
J gene: TRBJ2-4
CDR3 protein: CAWSVKGARGNIQYF
CDR3 DNA: TGTGCCTGGAGTGTTAAGGGAGCGCGAGGGAACATTCAGTACTTC

V gene: TRBV27
D gene: TRBD2
clone size: -
J gene: TRBJ2-1
CDR3 protein: CASSAPGLAGELYNEQFF
CDR3 DNA: TGTGCCAGCAGTGCCCCCGGACTAGCGGGAGAGCTCTACAATGAGCAGTTCTTC

V gene: TRBV5-1
D gene: -
clone size: -
J gene: TRBJ2-7
CDR3 protein: CASSLGAGEQYF
CDR3 DNA: TGCGCCAGCAGCTTGGGGGCGGGGGAGCAGTACTTC

V gene: TRBV30
D gene: -
clone size: -
J gene: TRBJ1-2
CDR3 protein: CAWSHERGGYGYTF
CDR3 DNA: TGTGCCTGGAGTCACGAGAGGGGGGGCTATGGCTACACCTTC

V gene: TRBV7-9
D gene: -
clone size: -
J gene: TRBJ1-4
CDR3 protein: CASSFDRGANEKLFF
CDR3 DNA: TGTGCCAGCAGCTTCGACCGGGGGGCGAATGAAAAACTGTTTTTT

V gene: TRBV9
D gene: -
clone size: -
J gene: TRBJ2-5
CDR3 protein: CASSVVGGQGTQYF
CDR3 DNA: TGTGCCAGCAGCGTAGTCGGGGGGCAGGGGACCCAGTACTTC

V gene: TRBV11-2
D gene: TRBD1
clone size: -
J gene: TRBJ1-4
CDR3 protein: CASSLGTGEKLFF
CDR3 DNA: TGTGCCAGCAGCTTAGGGACAGGGGAAAAACTGTTTTTT

V gene: TRBV7-6
D gene: TRBD2
clone size: -
J gene: TRBJ2-1
CDR3 protein: CASSLRERGPDWDEQFF
CDR3 DNA: TGTGCCAGCAGCTTAAGGGAGCGGGGCCCCGACTGGGATGAGCAGTTCTTC

V gene: TRBV2
D gene: -
clone size: -
J gene: TRBJ2-1
CDR3 protein: CASSEATGEGGNEQFF
CDR3 DNA: TGTGCCAGCAGTGAAGCGACCGGGGAGGGGGGCAATGAGCAGTTCTTC

V gene: TRBV11-2
D gene: TRBD2
clone size: once
J gene: TRBJ2-5
CDR3 protein: CASSLTGGFETQYF
CDR3 DNA: TGTGCCAGCAGCTTAACGGGGGGTTTTGAGACCCAGTACTTC

V gene: TRBV5-4
D gene: -
clone size: -
J gene: TRBJ2-6
CDR3 protein: CASHQDGGSGANVLTF
CDR3 DNA: TGTGCCAGCCACCAAGACGGCGGCTCTGGGGCCAACGTCCTGACTTTC

V gene: TRBV6-5
D gene: -
clone size: -
J gene: TRBJ1-2
CDR3 protein: CASSYSTGWYYTF
CDR3 DNA: TGTGCCAGCAGTTACAGTACAGGGTGGTACTACACCTTC

V gene: TRBV6-1
D gene: -
clone size: -
J gene: TRBJ2-7
CDR3 protein: CASSELAGYYEQYF
CDR3 DNA: TGTGCCAGCAGTGAACTCGCAGGCTACTACGAGCAGTACTTC

V gene: TRBV5-1
D gene: -
clone size: -
J gene: TRBJ2-3
CDR3 protein: CASSLGTSTDTQYF
CDR3 DNA: TGCGCCAGCAGCTTGGGGACTAGCACAGATACGCAGTATTTT

V gene: TRBV5-1
D gene: -
clone size: -
J gene: TRBJ1-2
CDR3 protein: CASSLTASNYGYTF
CDR3 DNA: TGCGCCAGCAGCTTGACAGCTTCTAACTATGGCTACACCTTC

V gene: TRBV2
D gene: -
clone size: -
J gene: TRBJ1-2
CDR3 protein: CASSDTGYGYTF
CDR3 DNA: TGTGCCAGCAGCGATACAGGGTATGGCTACACCTTC

V gene: TRBV27
D gene: TRBD1
clone size: -
J gene: TRBJ1-2
CDR3 protein: CASSLTGRFGYTF
CDR3 DNA: TGTGCCAGCAGTTTGACAGGGAGGTTTGGCTACACCTTC